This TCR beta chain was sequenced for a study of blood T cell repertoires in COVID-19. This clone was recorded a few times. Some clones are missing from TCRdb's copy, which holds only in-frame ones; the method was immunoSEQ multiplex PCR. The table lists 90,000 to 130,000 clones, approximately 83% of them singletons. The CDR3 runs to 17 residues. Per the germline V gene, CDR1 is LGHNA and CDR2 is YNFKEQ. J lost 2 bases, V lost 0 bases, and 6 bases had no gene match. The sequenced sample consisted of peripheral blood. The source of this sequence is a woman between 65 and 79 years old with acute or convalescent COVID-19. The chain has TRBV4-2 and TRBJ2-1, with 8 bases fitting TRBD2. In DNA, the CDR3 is TGTGCCAGCAGCCAAGATGGCGGGGGGCAGCCCTACAATGAGCAGTTCTTC. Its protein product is CASSQDGGGQPYNEQFF.